This TCR beta chain was recorded in a study of blood T cell repertoires in COVID-19. About the study: Samples representing acute and convalescent COVID-19 were sourced from the United States, Italy and Spain.

Original data processing: Cell counts per sample came from amplifying reference gene primers. Generated by immunoSEQ multiplex PCR, the TCRdb table keeps only in-frame clones and is missing some. For V, J and clone size, that table is used; D and trimming come from the DNA. The data contain 100,000 to 150,000 clones, 85% of them singletons. Germline CDR1 reads MDHEN; CDR2 reads SYDVKM. Trimming took off 5 bases at V and 2 bases at J, with 18 bases between the two ends. This CDR3 region has 16 residues. The sequenced material came from peripheral blood. This receptor was identified in an elderly man with active or convalescent COVID-19. The chain combines TRBV28 with TRBJ1-2; D may be TRBD1 (6 bases). CDR3 coding DNA: TGTGCCAGCAGTAGTCCCGGGACACCGAGGAACTATGGCTACACCTTC. Its translation is CASSSPGTPRNYGYTF.